This T cell receptor (beta chain) originates from a study of T cell changes during pregnancy in multiple sclerosis. Trimming took 8 bases from V and 2 from J, leaving 11 bases between them. Germline V gene data show CDR1 as SGHVS and CDR2 as FNYEAQ. The CDR3 consists of 13 residues. Libraries were prepared by immunoSEQ multiplex PCR; TCRdb keeps only in-frame clonotypes and omits some of them. The sample carries some 56,000 clones, roughly nine tenths recorded once. The chain has TRBV7-6 and TRBJ2-3, with D perhaps TRBD2 (5 bases). This sequence originates from a female donor in good health, enrolled as a control in a pregnancy study. The specimen was peripheral blood, collected in the third trimester of pregnancy. The CDR3 DNA reads as TGTGCCAGCGCCCCGAGGGTCACAGATACGCAGTATTTT. Protein sequence: CASAPRVTDTQYF.